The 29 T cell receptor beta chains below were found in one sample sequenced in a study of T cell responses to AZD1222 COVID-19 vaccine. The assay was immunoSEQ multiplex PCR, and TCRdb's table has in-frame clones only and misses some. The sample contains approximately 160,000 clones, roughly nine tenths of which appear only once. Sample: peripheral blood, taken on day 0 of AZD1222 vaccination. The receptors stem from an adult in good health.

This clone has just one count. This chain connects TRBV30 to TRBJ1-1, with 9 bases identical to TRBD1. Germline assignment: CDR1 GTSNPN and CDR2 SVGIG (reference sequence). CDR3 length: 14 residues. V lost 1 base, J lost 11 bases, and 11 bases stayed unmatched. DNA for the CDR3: TGTGCCTGGAGTGCCGGGACAGGGAGCCCCCAGGCTTTCTTT. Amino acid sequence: CAWSAGTGSPQAFF. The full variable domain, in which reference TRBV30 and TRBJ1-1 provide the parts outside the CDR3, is SQTIHQWPATLVQPVGSPLSLECTVEGTSNPNLYWYRQAAGRGLQLLFYSVGIGQISSEVPQNLSASRPQDRQFILSSKKLLLSDSGFYLCAWSAGTGSPQAFFGQGTRLTVV.

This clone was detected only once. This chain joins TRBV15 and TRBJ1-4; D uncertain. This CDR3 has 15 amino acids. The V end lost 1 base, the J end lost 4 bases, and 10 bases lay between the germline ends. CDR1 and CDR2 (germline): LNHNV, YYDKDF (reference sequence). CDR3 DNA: TGTGCCACCAGCAGAGTGGATAGATATAATGAAAAACTGTTTTTT. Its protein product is CATSRVDRYNEKLFF.

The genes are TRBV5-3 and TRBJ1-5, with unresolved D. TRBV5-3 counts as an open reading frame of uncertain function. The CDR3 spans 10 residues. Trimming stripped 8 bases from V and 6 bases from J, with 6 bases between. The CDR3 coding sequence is TGTGCCAGGTACAGTCAGCCCCAGCATTTT. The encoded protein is CARYSQPQHF.

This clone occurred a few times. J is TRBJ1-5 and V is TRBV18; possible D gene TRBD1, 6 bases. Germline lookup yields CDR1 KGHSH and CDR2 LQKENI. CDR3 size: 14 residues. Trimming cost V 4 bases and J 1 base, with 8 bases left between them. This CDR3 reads CASSLTGSNQPQHF. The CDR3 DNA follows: TGTGCCAGCTCACTTACAGGGAGCAATCAGCCCCAGCATTTT. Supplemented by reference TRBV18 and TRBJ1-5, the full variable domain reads NAGVMQNPRHLVRRRGQEARLRCSPMKGHSHVYWYRQLPEEGLKFMVYLQKENIIDESGMPKERFSAEFPKEGPSILRIQQVVRGDSAAYFCASSLTGSNQPQHFGDGTRLSIL.

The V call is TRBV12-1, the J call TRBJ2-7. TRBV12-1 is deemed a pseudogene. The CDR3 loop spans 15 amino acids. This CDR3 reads CASNDGARIVDEQYF. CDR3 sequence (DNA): TGTGCCAGCAACGACGGGGCGCGGATCGTGGACGAGCAGTACTTC.

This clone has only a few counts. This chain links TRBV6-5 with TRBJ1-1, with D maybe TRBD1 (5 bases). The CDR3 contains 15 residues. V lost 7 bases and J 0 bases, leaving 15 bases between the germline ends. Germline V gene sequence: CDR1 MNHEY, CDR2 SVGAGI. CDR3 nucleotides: TGTGCCAGCAACCCTTCGTCAGGGCTGAACACTGAAGCTTTCTTT. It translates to CASNPSSGLNTEAFF.

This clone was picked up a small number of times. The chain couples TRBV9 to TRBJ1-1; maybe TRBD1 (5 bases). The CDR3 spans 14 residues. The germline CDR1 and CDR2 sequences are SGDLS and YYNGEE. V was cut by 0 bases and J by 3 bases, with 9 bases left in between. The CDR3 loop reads CASSVDGGDTEAFF. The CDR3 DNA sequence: TGTGCCAGCAGCGTAGATGGGGGAGACACTGAAGCTTTCTTT.

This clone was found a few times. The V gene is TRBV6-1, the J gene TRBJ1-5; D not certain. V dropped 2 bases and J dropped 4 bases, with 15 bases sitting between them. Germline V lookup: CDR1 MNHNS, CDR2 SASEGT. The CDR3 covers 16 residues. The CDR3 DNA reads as TGTGCCAGCAGTGAAAGGGTCGGTCAGGTAAATCAGCCCCAGCATTTT. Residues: CASSERVGQVNQPQHF.

In DNA, the CDR3 is TGTGCCAGCAACTCCCAAGCGGCCTCGGCCTACGAGCAGTACTTC. Translated, it gives CASNSQAASAYEQYF. V gene TRBV28 combines with J gene TRBJ2-7; perhaps TRBD2 as D (5 bases). The CDR3 runs 15 residues. Deletions cut 7 bases from V and 2 bases from J, with 18 bases between. Germline CDR1 MDHEN, CDR2 SYDVKM.

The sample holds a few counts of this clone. CDR3 in amino acids: CASSTTAGGHNEQFF. CDR3 DNA sequence: TGTGCCAGTAGTACCACAGCGGGAGGTCACAATGAGCAGTTCTTC. V gene TRBV19 combines with J gene TRBJ2-1, with TRBD2 matching over 9 bases. CDR1 is LNHDA and CDR2 is SQIVND in the germline V gene (reference sequence). V lost 4 bases and J lost 5; bases outside the gene matches: 6. The CDR3 has 15 residues.

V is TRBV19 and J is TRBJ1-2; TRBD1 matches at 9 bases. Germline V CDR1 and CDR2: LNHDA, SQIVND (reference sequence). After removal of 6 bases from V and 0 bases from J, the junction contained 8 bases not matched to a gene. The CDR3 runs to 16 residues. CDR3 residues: CASRASGTGTNYGYTF. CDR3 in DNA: TGTGCCAGTAGGGCCAGCGGGACAGGGACTAACTATGGCTACACCTTC.

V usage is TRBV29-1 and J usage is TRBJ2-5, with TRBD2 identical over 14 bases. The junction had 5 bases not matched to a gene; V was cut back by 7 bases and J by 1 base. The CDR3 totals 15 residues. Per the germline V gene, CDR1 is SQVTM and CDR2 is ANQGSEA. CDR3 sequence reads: CSARTSGRPQETQYF. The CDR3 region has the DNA TGCAGCGCTCGGACTAGCGGGAGGCCCCAAGAGACCCAGTACTTC.

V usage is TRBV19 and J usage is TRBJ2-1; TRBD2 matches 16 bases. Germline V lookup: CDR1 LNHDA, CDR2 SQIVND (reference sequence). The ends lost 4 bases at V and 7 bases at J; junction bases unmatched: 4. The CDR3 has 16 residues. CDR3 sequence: CASSTGLAGGRNEQFF. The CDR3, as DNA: TGTGCCAGTAGTACGGGACTAGCGGGAGGGAGGAATGAGCAGTTCTTC.

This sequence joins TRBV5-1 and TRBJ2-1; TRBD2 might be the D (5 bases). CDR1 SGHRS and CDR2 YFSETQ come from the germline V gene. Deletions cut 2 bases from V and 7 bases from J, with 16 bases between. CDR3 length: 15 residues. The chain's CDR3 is CASSFSSRDRNEQFF. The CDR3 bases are TGCGCCAGCAGCTTCTCTTCCCGGGATAGGAATGAGCAGTTCTTC. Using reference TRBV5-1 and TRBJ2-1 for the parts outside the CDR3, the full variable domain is KAGVTQTPRYLIKTRGQQVTLSCSPISGHRSVSWYQQTPGQGLQFLFEYFSETQRNKGNFPGRFSGRQFSNSRSEMNVSTLELGDSALYLCASSFSSRDRNEQFFGPGTRLTVL.

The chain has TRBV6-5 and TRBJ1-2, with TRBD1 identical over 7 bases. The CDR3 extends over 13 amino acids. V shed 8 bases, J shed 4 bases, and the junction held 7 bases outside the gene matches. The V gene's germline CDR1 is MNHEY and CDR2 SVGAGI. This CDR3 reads CASRTGTVYGYTF. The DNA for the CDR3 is TGTGCCAGCCGGACCGGGACAGTCTATGGCTACACCTTC.

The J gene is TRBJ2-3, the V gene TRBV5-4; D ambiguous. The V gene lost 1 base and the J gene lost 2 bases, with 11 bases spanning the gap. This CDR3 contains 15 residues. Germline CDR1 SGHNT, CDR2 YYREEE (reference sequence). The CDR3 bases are TGTGCCAGCAGCTTGCGCGCCATACTCACAGATACGCAGTATTTT. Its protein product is CASSLRAILTDTQYF.

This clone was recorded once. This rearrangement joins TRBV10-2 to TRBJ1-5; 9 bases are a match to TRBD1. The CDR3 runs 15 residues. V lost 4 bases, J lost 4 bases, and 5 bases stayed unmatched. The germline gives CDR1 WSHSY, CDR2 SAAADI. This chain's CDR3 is CASSVQGAENQPQHF. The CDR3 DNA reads TGCGCCAGCAGTGTACAGGGGGCCGAGAATCAGCCCCAGCATTTT.

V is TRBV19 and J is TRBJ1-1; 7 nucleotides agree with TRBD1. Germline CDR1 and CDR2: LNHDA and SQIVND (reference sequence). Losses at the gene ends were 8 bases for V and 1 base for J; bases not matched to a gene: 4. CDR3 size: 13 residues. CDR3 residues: CASRGTANTEAFF. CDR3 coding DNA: TGTGCCAGTCGGGGGACAGCGAACACTGAAGCTTTCTTT. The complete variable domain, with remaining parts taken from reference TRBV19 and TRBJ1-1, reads DGGITQSPKYLFRKEGQNVTLSCEQNLNHDAMYWYRQDPGQGLRLIYYSQIVNDFQKGDIAEGYSVSREKKESFPLTVTSAQKNPTAFYLCASRGTANTEAFFGQGTRLTVV.

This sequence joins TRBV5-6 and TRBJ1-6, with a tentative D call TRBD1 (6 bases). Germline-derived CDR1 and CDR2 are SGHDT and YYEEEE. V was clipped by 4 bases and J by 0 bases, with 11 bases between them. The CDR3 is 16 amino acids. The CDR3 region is CASSPTGPSYNSPLHF. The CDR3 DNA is TGTGCCAGCAGCCCGACAGGCCCCTCCTATAATTCACCCCTCCACTTT.

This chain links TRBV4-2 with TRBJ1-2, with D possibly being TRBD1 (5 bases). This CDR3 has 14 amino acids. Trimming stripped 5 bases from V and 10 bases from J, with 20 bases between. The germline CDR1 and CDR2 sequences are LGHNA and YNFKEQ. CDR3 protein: CASSSRWGGEDYTF. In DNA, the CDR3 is TGTGCCAGCAGCTCCCGATGGGGCGGGGAAGACTACACCTTC.

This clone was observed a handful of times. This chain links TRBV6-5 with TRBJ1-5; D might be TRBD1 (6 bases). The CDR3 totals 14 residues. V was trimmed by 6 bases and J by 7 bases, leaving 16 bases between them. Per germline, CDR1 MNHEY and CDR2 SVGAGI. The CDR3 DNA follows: TGTGCCAGCAGGGGGGCCCCTGAAGGACAGCCCCAGCATTTT. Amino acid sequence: CASRGAPEGQPQHF.

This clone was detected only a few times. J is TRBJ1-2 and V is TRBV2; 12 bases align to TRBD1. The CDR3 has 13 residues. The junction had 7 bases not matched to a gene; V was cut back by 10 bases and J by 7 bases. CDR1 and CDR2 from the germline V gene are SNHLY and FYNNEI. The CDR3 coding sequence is TGTGCCACCTCCGGGACAGGGGGCGGTGGCTACACCTTC. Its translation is CATSGTGGGGYTF.

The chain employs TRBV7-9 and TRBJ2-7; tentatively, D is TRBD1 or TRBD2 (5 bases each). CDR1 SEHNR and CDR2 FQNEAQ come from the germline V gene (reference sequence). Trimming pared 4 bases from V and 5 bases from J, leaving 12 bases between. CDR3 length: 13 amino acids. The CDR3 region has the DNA TGTGCCAGCAGCTCCGGGACCGCCGACGAGCAGTACTTC. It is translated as CASSSGTADEQYF.

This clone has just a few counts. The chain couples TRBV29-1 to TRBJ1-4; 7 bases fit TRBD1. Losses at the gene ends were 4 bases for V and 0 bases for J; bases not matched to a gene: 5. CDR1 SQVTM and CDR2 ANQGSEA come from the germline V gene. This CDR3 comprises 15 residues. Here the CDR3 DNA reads TGCAGCGTTGGGACGACAGGGTCAACTAATGAAAAACTGTTTTTT. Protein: CSVGTTGSTNEKLFF.

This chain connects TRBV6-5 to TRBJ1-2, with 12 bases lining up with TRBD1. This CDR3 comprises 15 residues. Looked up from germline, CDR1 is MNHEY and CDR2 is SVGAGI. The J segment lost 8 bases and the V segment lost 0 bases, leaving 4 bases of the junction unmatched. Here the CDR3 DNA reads TGTGCCAGCAGTTACTCCCGGGACAGGGGGCAAGGCTACACCTTC. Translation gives CASSYSRDRGQGYTF.

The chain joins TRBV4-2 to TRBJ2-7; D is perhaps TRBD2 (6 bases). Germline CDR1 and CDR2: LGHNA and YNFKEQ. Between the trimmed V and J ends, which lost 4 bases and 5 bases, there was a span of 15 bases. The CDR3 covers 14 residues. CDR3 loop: CASSRTGVIDEQYF. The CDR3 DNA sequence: TGTGCCAGCAGCCGGACGGGAGTCATCGACGAGCAGTACTTC.

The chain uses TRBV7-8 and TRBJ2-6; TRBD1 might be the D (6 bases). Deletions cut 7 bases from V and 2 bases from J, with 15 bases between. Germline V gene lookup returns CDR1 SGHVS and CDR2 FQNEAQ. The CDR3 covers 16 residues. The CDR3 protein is CASTGQFLAGANVLTF. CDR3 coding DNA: TGTGCCAGCACCGGACAGTTCCTCGCTGGGGCCAACGTCCTGACTTTC.

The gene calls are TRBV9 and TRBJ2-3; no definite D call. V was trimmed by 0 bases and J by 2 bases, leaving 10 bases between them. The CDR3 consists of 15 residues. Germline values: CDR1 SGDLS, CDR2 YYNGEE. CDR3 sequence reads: CASSVVTANTDTQYF. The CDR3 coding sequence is TGTGCCAGCAGCGTAGTAACAGCGAACACAGATACGCAGTATTTT.

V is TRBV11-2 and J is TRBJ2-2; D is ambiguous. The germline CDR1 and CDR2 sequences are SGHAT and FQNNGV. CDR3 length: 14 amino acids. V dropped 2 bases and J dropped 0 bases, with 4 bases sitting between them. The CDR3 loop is CASSLPANTGELFF. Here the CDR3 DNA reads TGTGCCAGCAGCTTACCAGCGAACACCGGGGAGCTGTTTTTT.